Each of the 13 T cell receptor beta chains below was sequenced from the same sample in a study of monozygotic twins with inflammatory bowel disease. TCRdb reanalyzed the 5' RACE reads, giving one entry per CDR3 protein sequence and no DNA. The table lists approximately 400,000 distinct CDR3 sequences. The specimen was blood. The receptors were sampled from a human donor with ulcerative colitis or Crohn's disease, or a healthy co-twin of an affected twin (not recorded which).

This rearrangement joins TRBV27 to TRBJ1-3. CDR3 length equals 14 residues. Germline loops: CDR1 MNHEY, CDR2 SMNVEV (reference sequence). CDR3 region: CASGRVSSGNTIYF.

The rearrangement joins TRBV11-2 to TRBJ2-1; TCRdb calls TRBD1, which cannot be checked without DNA. CDR3 length: 14 amino acids. Germline assignment: CDR1 SGHAT and CDR2 FQNNGV. CDR3 protein: CASSSSGRGNEQFF.

V and J are TRBV7-9 and TRBJ1-6; the TCRdb D gene call, TRBD1, has no DNA to confirm it. Per the germline V gene, CDR1 is SEHNR and CDR2 is FQNEAQ (reference sequence). The CDR3 length is 14 residues. Here the CDR3 reads CASSSQGYNSPLHF.

The rearrangement uses TRBV15 and TRBJ2-5. CDR1 and CDR2 (germline): LNHNV, YYDKDF (reference sequence). The CDR3 consists of 11 residues. This CDR3 is CATSSEETQYF.

The rearrangement links TRBV7-9 to TRBJ2-3; TCRdb reports TRBD1, a call that lacks DNA to check it against. Germline V CDR1 and CDR2: SEHNR, FQNEAQ (reference sequence). The CDR3 totals 15 residues. The CDR3 region is CASSLTGTDTDTQYF.

The chain joins TRBV7-2 to TRBJ2-7; TCRdb picks TRBD1, but there is no DNA to check that call. Germline V lookup: CDR1 SGHTA, CDR2 FQGNSA. There are 16 residues in the CDR3. CDR3 in amino acids: CASSLRRRGGSSEQYF.

CDR3 amino acids: CASSGQDSYEQYF. The rearrangement links TRBV10-1 to TRBJ2-7; TCRdb calls TRBD1, which cannot be checked without DNA. The length of the CDR3 is 13 residues. The germline V gene has CDR1 WNHNN and CDR2 SYGVQD (reference sequence).

The genes are TRBV5-1 and TRBJ1-2; TCRdb proposes TRBD1, but this gene call is untestable without DNA. The CDR3 is 16 residues long. Germline V CDR1 and CDR2: SGHRS, YFSETQ. CDR3 residues: CASSTTGQGTSYGYTF.

The chain couples TRBV5-1 to TRBJ2-1. This CDR3 comprises 14 residues. The germline V gene has CDR1 SGHRS and CDR2 YFSETQ. CDR3 region: CASSLGSLIDEQFF.

The rearrangement uses TRBV20-1 and TRBJ2-2. This CDR3 has 14 residues. The germline CDR1 and CDR2 sequences are DFQATT and SNEGSKA (reference sequence). CDR3 amino acids: CSARAGSSTGELFF.

V and J are TRBV5-1 and TRBJ1-1. This CDR3 has 13 amino acids. Germline CDR1 SGHRS, CDR2 YFSETQ. CDR3 in amino acids: CASSSLENTEAFF.

The chain uses TRBV20-1 and TRBJ2-1; TCRdb outputs TRBD2, but without DNA this stays unchecked. The length of the CDR3 is 15 residues. CDR1 is DFQATT and CDR2 is SNEGSKA in the germline V gene (reference sequence). CDR3 in amino acids: CSAYDRLAVYNEQFF.

The chain couples TRBV19 to TRBJ2-5. The CDR3 has 15 amino acids. Germline V lookup: CDR1 LNHDA, CDR2 SQIVND (reference sequence). The CDR3 here is CASSIWVTGQETQYF.